The next 22 T cell receptor beta chains were all read from a single sample in a study of T cells after yellow fever vaccination. TCRdb re-analysed the 5' RACE reads in MiXCR, keeping a single row per CDR3 protein. This table has around 310,000 distinct CDR3 sequences, 8% to 10% appearing once. This specimen was PBMCs, taken on the day of the first yellow fever vaccination. Source of these receptors: a young man who received the YFV17D yellow fever vaccine.

The rearrangement uses TRBV7-8 and TRBJ1-5; 8 bases are a match to TRBD1. Germline V lookup: CDR1 SGHVS, CDR2 FQNEAQ. J was trimmed by 5 bases and V by 5 bases; bases with no gene match: 14. The CDR3 totals 17 residues. The CDR3 reads CASSPTLTDRAYQPQHF. In DNA, the CDR3 is TGTGCCAGCAGCCCCACACTAACGGACAGGGCCTATCAGCCCCAGCATTTT.

The chain couples TRBV9 to TRBJ2-3; TRBD2 agrees at 7 bases. The CDR3 has 15 residues. Trimming removed 0 bases from V and 2 bases from J; junction bases left unmatched: 3. In germline, CDR1 is SGDLS, CDR2 YYNGEE. As DNA, the CDR3 is TGTGCCAGCAGCGTAGCTAGCGGTCCCACAGATACGCAGTATTTT. It translates to CASSVASGPTDTQYF.

This clonotype has only a few counts. J is TRBJ2-7 and V is TRBV20-1; 7 positions match TRBD2. Germline-derived CDR1 and CDR2 are DFQATT and SNEGSKA (reference sequence). The CDR3 has 16 residues. J gave up 1 base and V 3 bases, and 12 bases lay outside the gene matches. The DNA of the CDR3 is TGCAGTGCTAGTCCCACGTCGGGGGGAAGGTCCTACGAGCAGTACGTC. Protein sequence: CSASPTSGGRSYEQYV.

The rearrangement links TRBV13 to TRBJ2-3; D might be TRBD1 or TRBD2, each matching 6 bases. Germline V gives CDR1 PRHDT, CDR2 FYEKMQ (reference sequence). The V and J ends lost 7 bases and 3 bases respectively, with 14 bases between them. The CDR3 totals 14 residues. CDR3 sequence (DNA): TGTGCCAGCACCCAAAAAGGGGGGACAGATACGCAGTATTTT. Amino acid sequence: CASTQKGGTDTQYF.

The J gene is TRBJ1-2, the V gene TRBV7-2; D not resolved. Trimming took off 3 bases at V and 3 bases at J, with 11 bases between the two ends. Germline values: CDR1 SGHTA, CDR2 FQGNSA. This CDR3 is built from 14 residues. The CDR3, as DNA: TGTGCCAGCAGCTTGTTCGGGCCCGACTATGGCTACACCTTC. Its translation is CASSLFGPDYGYTF.

The V call is TRBV5-6, the J call TRBJ1-4, with TRBD1 as a possible D gene (5 bases). The CDR3 totals 16 residues. Germline V gene sequence: CDR1 SGHDT, CDR2 YYEEEE. Trimming shortened V by 4 bases and J by 4 bases, and 17 bases separated the two germline ends. DNA for the CDR3: TGTGCCAGCAGCGCAATATCGGGGCGAAATAATGAAAAACTGTTTTTT. Its translation: CASSAISGRNNEKLFF. The full variable domain, its missing parts supplied by reference TRBV5-6 and TRBJ1-4, is DAGVTQSPTHLIKTRGQQVTLRCSPKSGHDTVSWYQQALGQGPQFIFQYYEEEERQRGNFPDRFSGHQFPNYSSELNVNALLLGDSALYLCASSAISGRNNEKLFFGSGTQLSVL.

The chain couples TRBV9 to TRBJ1-2; 7 positions agree with TRBD1. With 4 bases clipped from V and 0 bases from J, the junction kept 18 bases outside the gene matches. The CDR3 sequence is 19 residues long. Germline CDR1 SGDLS, CDR2 YYNGEE. CDR3 sequence (DNA): TGTGCCAGCAGCCAGACCAGTCTAGTTACAGGGGCAGCTAACTATGGCTACACCTTC. Protein: CASSQTSLVTGAANYGYTF.

The V call is TRBV7-2, the J call TRBJ2-4; D perhaps matches TRBD2 (6 bases). Trimming stripped 2 bases from V and 8 bases from J, with 13 bases between. The CDR3 covers 14 residues. Germline V gene data show CDR1 as SGHTA and CDR2 as FQGNSA. The CDR3 DNA follows: TGTGCCAGCAGCTTAAACGGCAGGGAGGACATTCAGTACTTC. Protein sequence: CASSLNGREDIQYF.

This clonotype was observed a few times. The gene calls are TRBV12-3 or TRBV12-4 and TRBJ2-5; D is possibly TRBD1 (6 bases). V gave up 8 bases and J gave up 0 bases, with 7 bases separating them. The CDR3 sequence is 12 residues long. The CDR3 region is CASRDNQETQYF. The CDR3 region has the DNA TGTGCCAGCCGGGACAACCAAGAGACCCAGTACTTC.

The chain couples TRBV19 to TRBJ1-4; 7 bases line up with TRBD1. J was trimmed by 7 bases and V by 3 bases; bases with no gene match: 5. Germline loops: CDR1 LNHDA, CDR2 SQIVND (reference sequence). The CDR3 runs 14 residues. The chain's CDR3 is CASSMGTAPEKLFF. The CDR3 region has the DNA TGTGCCAGTAGTATGGGGACAGCTCCTGAAAAACTGTTTTTT.

The chain uses TRBV5-1 and TRBJ1-2, with no clear D. Germline V gene sequence: CDR1 SGHRS, CDR2 YFSETQ. The CDR3 length is 14 residues. V was trimmed by 4 bases and J by 3 bases, leaving 13 bases between them. CDR3 protein: CASSRSDGDYGYTF. As DNA, the CDR3 is TGCGCCAGCAGCCGATCCGACGGGGACTATGGCTACACCTTC.

This clonotype showed up just a few times. The V call is TRBV6-1, the J call TRBJ2-3; D is unclear. The germline gives CDR1 MNHNS, CDR2 SASEGT. V lost 0 bases to trimming and J lost 2 bases, with 12 bases between them. The CDR3 runs to 16 residues. The CDR3 DNA is TGTGCCAGCAGTGAAGCGCCAGGCCACCTCACAGATACGCAGTATTTT. Translation gives CASSEAPGHLTDTQYF.

This clonotype has just a few counts. V and J are TRBV29-1 and TRBJ2-3; 7 bases line up with TRBD1. The junction had 10 bases not matched to a gene; V was cut back by 7 bases and J by 6 bases. CDR1 SQVTM and CDR2 ANQGSEA come from the germline V gene. The CDR3 has 13 residues. CDR3 in amino acids: CSGRDRRWDTQYF. The CDR3 nucleotides read TGCAGCGGCAGGGACAGAAGATGGGATACGCAGTATTTT.

This clonotype was found many times. The chain combines TRBV7-9 with TRBJ1-1, with 7 positions matching TRBD1. The CDR3 is 14 residues long. Germline lookup yields CDR1 SEHNR and CDR2 FQNEAQ (reference sequence). V was pared by 4 bases and J by 5 bases, with 7 bases of the junction left unmatched. The CDR3 spells CASSSQGSGTEAFF. The DNA of the CDR3 is TGTGCCAGCAGCTCACAGGGGAGTGGAACTGAAGCTTTCTTT.

The table lists this clonotype with many counts. The V call is TRBV11-2, the J call TRBJ2-1; TRBD2 agrees at 8 bases. This CDR3 comprises 17 residues. The V and J ends lost 4 bases and 1 base, in that order; junction bases with no gene match: 9. Per germline, CDR1 SGHAT and CDR2 FQNNGV. The DNA of the CDR3 is TGTGCCAGCAGCTCCGGCCCGGGACTAGGGTCCTACAATGAGCAGTTCTTC. Protein product: CASSSGPGLGSYNEQFF.

The V call is TRBV20-1, the J call TRBJ1-6, with D possibly being TRBD1 (6 bases). CDR1 is DFQATT and CDR2 is SNEGSKA in the germline V gene (reference sequence). Trimming left V 2 bases short and J 9 bases short, with 17 bases between. The CDR3 runs 15 residues. As DNA, the CDR3 is TGCAGTGCTAGAACGGACAGCGGCCGTTCTTCACCCCTCCACTTT. This gives the protein CSARTDSGRSSPLHF.

This clonotype was recorded many times. The J gene is TRBJ2-2, the V gene TRBV5-1; D uncertain. The V end lost 3 bases, the J end lost 4 bases, and 10 bases lay between the germline ends. CDR1 and CDR2 from the germline V gene are SGHRS and YFSETQ. CDR3 length: 14 amino acids. DNA for the CDR3: TGCGCCAGCAGCTCTGGGCTATCCACCGGGGAGCTGTTTTTT. Amino acid sequence: CASSSGLSTGELFF.

Ten or more counts support this clonotype. The CDR3 region has the DNA TGCAGTGTCCTAAGTGCGGGTACGAACACTGAAGCTTTCTTT. As protein: CSVLSAGTNTEAFF. The chain couples TRBV20-1 to TRBJ1-1; no clear D. The germline V and J ends were trimmed by 7 bases and 1 base, with 16 bases remaining between them. CDR1 DFQATT and CDR2 SNEGSKA come from the germline V gene (reference sequence). The length of the CDR3 is 14 residues.

J is TRBJ1-3 and V is TRBV6-1; D gene ambiguous. V was clipped by 5 bases and J by 0 bases, with 11 bases between them. The CDR3 loop spans 15 amino acids. The germline CDR1 and CDR2 sequences are MNHNS and SASEGT. CDR3 protein: CASSPSFYSGNTIYF. CDR3 in DNA: TGTGCCAGCAGTCCCAGTTTTTACTCTGGAAACACCATATATTTT.

This clonotype was detected only a few times. The V and J genes are TRBV7-9 and TRBJ1-6; D is unclear. The CDR3 is 15 amino acids. CDR1 and CDR2 from the germline V gene are SEHNR and FQNEAQ (reference sequence). Trimming removed 5 bases from V and 0 bases from J, with 8 bases in between. The CDR3 here is CASSKMSSYNSPLHF. The CDR3 region has the DNA TGTGCCAGCAGCAAGATGAGCTCCTATAATTCACCCCTCCACTTT.

This clonotype has only a few counts. The CDR3 region is CASSGTSGGAEQFF. In nucleotides, the CDR3 is TGTGCCAGCAGTGGGACTAGCGGGGGGGCTGAGCAGTTCTTC. The genes are TRBV6-2 or TRBV6-3 and TRBJ2-1; 16 bases map to TRBD2. This CDR3 region has 14 residues. V shed 5 bases and J 9 bases; nucleotides not matched to a gene: 1. Germline V gene sequence: CDR1 MNHEY, CDR2 SVGEGT.

In this sample, this clonotype turned up a few times. This rearrangement joins TRBV7-2 to TRBJ1-2; D gene ambiguous. Germline lookup yields CDR1 SGHTA and CDR2 FQGNSA. The CDR3 loop spans 13 amino acids. The V end was cut by 1 base, the J end by 3 bases, with 6 bases between. The CDR3, as DNA: TGTGCCAGCAGCTTAGGGTTGGACTATGGCTACACCTTC. Its protein product is CASSLGLDYGYTF.